Sequencing of this T cell receptor beta chain was carried out in a study of post-analysis software for immune sequencing data. This CDR3 region has 14 residues. Trimming removed 0 bases from V and 2 bases from J; junction bases left unmatched: 1. The germline V gene has CDR1 SQVTM and CDR2 ANQGSEA. Findings and limits, study-wide: Strong co-clustering by F measure was evident for samples that had been prepared in the same batch. TRBV segments more frequent in patients than in controls numbered five and included TRBV5-6, TRBV5-1 and TRBV20-1. When compared against controls, multiple sclerosis patients showed significantly lower normalized Chao1 diversity.

Turning to this clonotype: The antigen is undetermined.

Unique-molecular-identifier-tagged TCR beta cDNA libraries were used. Via MiXCR, TCRdb re-called the PCR reads, giving one row per CDR3 protein. The sample has some 690,000 distinct CDR3 sequences; 55% to 60% are singletons. Material: blood. This chain connects TRBV29-1 to TRBJ1-5, with 7 positions matching TRBD1. The clonotype originates from a girl aged 2 to 10 with multiple sclerosis. CDR3 sequence: CSVEEGGRNQPQHF. CDR3 nucleotides: TGCAGCGTTGAAGAAGGGGGCCGCAATCAGCCCCAGCATTTT.